Listed here are 6 T cell receptor beta chains from one sample, sequenced in a study of cytomegalovirus exposure and HLA in healthy donors. The PCR had 60 Vbeta and 13 Jbeta primers. TCRdb's copy holds only in-frame clones and misses some; the assay was immunoSEQ multiplex PCR. Of some 100,000 clones listed, about 73% are singletons. The material sequenced was PBMCs. The receptors originated from a woman in her 40s in good health and CMV-seropositive.

Only one count was recorded for this clone. With a much larger clone just one base away, this may be a read error. J is TRBJ2-7 and V is TRBV6-5, with 9 bases fitting TRBD1. V dropped 6 bases and J dropped 4; count of bases not matched to a gene: 4. The CDR3 sequence is 13 residues long. Germline V gene sequence: CDR1 MNHEY, CDR2 SVGAGI. The CDR3 DNA reads TGTGCCAGCAGCCCCGGGACAGGGTACGAGCAGTACTTC. Amino acids: CASSPGTGYEQYF.

The CDR3 is CASSRLAGGGEETQYF. The CDR3 DNA is TGCGCCAGCAGCCGACTAGCGGGAGGGGGGGAGGAGACCCAGTACTTC. The chain is built from TRBV4-3 and TRBJ2-5, with TRBD2 matching 14 bases. This CDR3 has 16 residues. V was pared by 4 bases and J by 5 bases, with 6 bases of the junction left unmatched. The germline gives CDR1 LGHNA, CDR2 YSLEER.

The CDR3 nucleotides are TGTGCCAGCAGTCCGGGACTAGCGAACGAGCAGTACTTC. Encoded protein: CASSPGLANEQYF. V is TRBV7-8 and J is TRBJ2-7; 10 nucleotides align to TRBD2. V gave up 6 bases and J gave up 5 bases; unmatched junction bases: 4. CDR1 and CDR2 from the germline V gene are SGHVS and FQNEAQ. The CDR3 has 13 residues.

The chain combines TRBV10-2 with TRBJ2-7, with 12 bases that match TRBD2. The J segment lost 0 bases and the V segment lost 6 bases, leaving 6 bases of the junction unmatched. Germline CDR1 and CDR2: WSHSY and SAAADI. The CDR3 has 16 residues. The chain's CDR3 is CASSQRTSGISYEQYF. The CDR3 bases are TGCGCCAGCAGCCAACGGACTAGCGGGATCTCCTACGAGCAGTACTTC.

The chain recombines TRBV19 with TRBJ2-2; 10 nucleotides match TRBD1. The CDR3 runs to 16 residues. Germline values: CDR1 LNHDA, CDR2 SQIVND (reference sequence). V shed 7 bases, J shed 0 bases, and the junction held 5 bases outside the gene matches. Here the CDR3 DNA reads TGTGCCAGTAACCTCGGGACAGGGGCGAACACCGGGGAGCTGTTTTTT. The encoded protein is CASNLGTGANTGELFF.

This chain connects TRBV13 to TRBJ2-7; D is possibly TRBD2 (6 bases). CDR1 is PRHDT and CDR2 is FYEKMQ in the germline V gene (reference sequence). Trimming left V 6 bases short and J 4 bases short, with 10 bases between. The CDR3 spans 12 residues. The CDR3 sequence is CASSYSGYEQYF. The DNA for the CDR3 is TGTGCCAGCAGTTATAGCGGTTACGAGCAGTACTTC.